One and the same sample provided the 27 T cell receptor beta chains below, sequenced in a study of Ad26.COV2.S vaccination and SARS-CoV-2 variants. Treatment meaning: some 20 received Ad26.COV2.S at low or high dose, single or two shots; roughly 5 received placebo; per-sample allocation not given. Sample collection was performed on day 63 after the first vaccine or placebo injection. Sequenced by immunoSEQ multiplex PCR; TCRdb stores in-frame clones only, minus some. The sample comprises 400,000 to 500,000 clones, roughly 89% of which are singletons, and over 2.5% rests with the top ten. The specimen was peripheral blood, collected in a trial of Ad26.COV2.S vaccine versus placebo. Receptor source: a person between 18 and 60 years old who received the Ad26.COV2.S COVID-19 vaccine or a placebo.

The chain has TRBV18 and TRBJ1-6, with no clear D. CDR3 length: 14 amino acids. Per the germline V gene, CDR1 is KGHSH and CDR2 is LQKENI. The V end lost 6 bases, the J end lost 0 bases, and 6 bases lay between the germline ends. This CDR3 reads CASSLSSYNSPLHF. The CDR3 DNA reads as TGTGCCAGCTCTCTTAGCTCCTATAATTCACCCCTCCACTTT.

The chain combines TRBV7-8 with TRBJ1-6; D possibly corresponds to TRBD1 (5 bases). Trimming left V 4 bases short and J 0 bases short, with 10 bases between. Germline assignment: CDR1 SGHVS and CDR2 FQNEAQ. The CDR3 spans 16 residues. The CDR3 reads CASSSPGISYNSPLHF. CDR3 in DNA: TGTGCCAGCAGCTCCCCAGGGATCTCCTATAATTCACCCCTCCACTTT.

This chain links TRBV29-1 with TRBJ1-2, with D unclear. V dropped 6 bases and J dropped 0 bases, with 14 bases sitting between them. Germline V gives CDR1 SQVTM, CDR2 ANQGSEA. The CDR3 contains 14 residues. The CDR3 bases are TGCAGCGTGCGGCGGTTAGTAGCTAACTATGGCTACACCTTC. This encodes CSVRRLVANYGYTF.

The J gene is TRBJ2-7, the V gene TRBV4-3; D is uncertain. Germline V gives CDR1 LGHNA, CDR2 YSLEER. V dropped 4 bases and J dropped 5 bases, with 9 bases sitting between them. This CDR3 is 12 amino acids long. The DNA of the CDR3 is TGCGCCAGCAGCCTCCTACACCACGAGCAGTACGTC. Encoded protein: CASSLLHHEQYV.

The V call is TRBV28, the J call TRBJ1-2; the D gene is possibly TRBD1 (6 bases). Trimming stripped 3 bases from V and 4 bases from J, with 15 bases between. The CDR3 is made up of 15 amino acids. The germline CDR1 and CDR2 sequences are MDHEN and SYDVKM. The CDR3 is CASSFSGGGGYGYTF. The CDR3 DNA is TGTGCCAGCAGTTTTTCTGGGGGCGGGGGCTATGGCTACACCTTC.

J is TRBJ2-5 and V is TRBV7-9; 8 nucleotides match TRBD2. This CDR3 has 14 amino acids. Germline trimming cut 5 bases from V and 4 bases from J; bases unmatched to any gene: 6. Germline loops: CDR1 SEHNR, CDR2 FQNEAQ (reference sequence). CDR3 nucleotides: TGTGCCAGCAGCCGAGGGAGCGGGGGAGAGACCCAGTACTTC. It translates to CASSRGSGGETQYF.

The chain combines TRBV30 with TRBJ1-1, with a weak D call TRBD1 (5 bases). CDR1 GTSNPN and CDR2 SVGIG come from the germline V gene (reference sequence). The CDR3 is 12 amino acids. V was clipped by 3 bases and J by 6 bases, with 11 bases between them. The CDR3 bases are TGTGCCTGGAGATGGGGGGGGGCTGAAGCTTTCTTT. It codes for CAWRWGGAEAFF.

The gene calls are TRBV4-3 and TRBJ2-3; TRBD2 is a possible D gene (6 bases). The CDR3 length is 15 residues. V was cut by 4 bases and J by 7 bases, with 18 bases left in between. CDR1 and CDR2 from the germline V gene are LGHNA and YSLEER. CDR3 in amino acids: CASSPDGGLGYTQYF. DNA for the CDR3: TGCGCCAGCAGCCCGGACGGAGGGTTGGGGTATACGCAGTATTTT.

The genes are TRBV28 and TRBJ2-7; 9 positions agree with TRBD2. Trimming cost V 5 bases and J 0 bases; bases outside gene matches: 14. The CDR3 has 18 residues. Germline loops: CDR1 MDHEN, CDR2 SYDVKM. CDR3 sequence (DNA): TGTGCCAGCAGTCCAAGGGGACTAGCCACGATCGCCTCCTACGAGCAGTACTTC. Protein product: CASSPRGLATIASYEQYF.

The V and J genes are TRBV5-4 and TRBJ2-3; 10 bases are shared with TRBD2. Trimming cost V 2 bases and J 2 bases; bases outside gene matches: 5. Germline CDR1 reads SGHNT; CDR2 reads YYREEE (reference sequence). The CDR3 has 16 amino acids. The CDR3 region is CASSFGLAGDTDTQYF. In DNA, the CDR3 is TGTGCCAGCAGCTTCGGGCTAGCGGGAGACACAGATACGCAGTATTTT.

The chain joins TRBV6-5 to TRBJ1-1; D perhaps matches TRBD1 (6 bases). Trimming removed 6 bases from V and 8 bases from J, with 16 bases in between. The CDR3 is made up of 13 amino acids. The germline gives CDR1 MNHEY, CDR2 SVGAGI. As DNA, the CDR3 is TGTGCCAGCAGCCACCGGGACACAACCGAAGCTTTCTTT. Translated, it gives CASSHRDTTEAFF.

This clone was counted between two and nine times. J is TRBJ1-5 and V is TRBV4-3; TRBD1 matches at 7 bases. This CDR3 is 14 amino acids long. Unmatched junction bases numbered 1, after V lost 4 bases and J lost 1 base. Germline V gene lookup returns CDR1 LGHNA and CDR2 YSLEER. CDR3 residues: CASSLGQSNQPQHF. The CDR3 DNA reads as TGCGCCAGCAGCCTGGGACAGAGCAATCAGCCCCAGCATTTT.

This chain joins TRBV5-1 and TRBJ1-4; no clear D. V lost 2 bases, J lost 3 bases, and 11 bases lay in between. This CDR3 has 15 residues. Looked up from germline, CDR1 is SGHRS and CDR2 is YFSETQ. The CDR3 sequence: CASSFDGRSNEKLFF. CDR3 bases: TGCGCCAGCAGCTTCGATGGCCGGTCTAATGAAAAACTGTTTTTT.

With respect to this clone: The junction does not match germline at one end; this may be a read error. J is TRBJ1-2 and V is TRBV7-9; 7 nucleotides agree with TRBD1. The CDR3 loop spans 12 amino acids. Germline V CDR1 and CDR2: SEHNR, FQNEAQ (reference sequence). Here the CDR3 reads CASSSLALQGNF. The CDR3 DNA follows: TGTGCCAGCAGCTCACTAGCCTTACAGGGGAACTTC.

The chain uses TRBV11-2 and TRBJ1-4; TRBD1 might be the D (5 bases). The V gene lost 4 bases and the J gene lost 2 bases, with 17 bases spanning the gap. The CDR3 is made up of 17 amino acids. The germline V gene encodes CDR1 SGHAT and CDR2 FQNNGV. The CDR3 sequence: CASSYTIGGGTNEKLFF. CDR3 in DNA: TGTGCCAGCAGCTATACCATCGGGGGTGGGACTAATGAAAAACTGTTTTTT.

This sequence joins TRBV5-1 and TRBJ1-3; TRBD1 matches 7 bases. Germline trimming cut 0 bases from V and 0 bases from J; bases unmatched to any gene: 6. The CDR3 spans 17 residues. Germline CDR1 is SGHRS and CDR2 is YFSETQ. The CDR3 nucleotides are TGCGCCAGCAGCTTGGGGTCGGGACAGATCTCTGGAAACACCATATATTTT. Translated: CASSLGSGQISGNTIYF.

V gene TRBV30 combines with J gene TRBJ2-5, with D tentatively TRBD2 (5 bases). Trimming removed 6 bases from V and 5 bases from J, with 19 bases in between. The CDR3 runs 14 residues. From germline, CDR1 is GTSNPN and CDR2 SVGIG (reference sequence). As DNA, the CDR3 is TGTGCCTGTTTTACAGACTACGCCCGGGAGACCCAGTACTTC. This encodes CACFTDYARETQYF.

The chain has TRBV7-3 and TRBJ2-3; 8 bases align to TRBD1. The CDR3 contains 15 residues. CDR1 and CDR2 (germline): SGHTA, FQGTGA. Germline trimming cut 5 bases from V and 4 bases from J; bases unmatched to any gene: 8. Here the CDR3 DNA reads TGTGCCAGCAGCCCCGGACAGGGAGTAGCAGATACGCAGTATTTT. Protein product: CASSPGQGVADTQYF. The full variable domain, with the rest looked up from reference TRBV7-3 and TRBJ2-3, is GAGVSQTPSNKVTEKGKYVELRCDPISGHTALYWYRQSLGQGPEFLIYFQGTGAADDSGLPNDRFFAVRPEGSVSTLKIQRTERGDSAVYLCASSPGQGVADTQYFGPGTRLTVL.

The chain carries TRBV4-1 and TRBJ2-6; D not resolved. Per the germline V gene, CDR1 is MGHRA and CDR2 is YSYEKL. The CDR3 runs to 16 residues. V lost 2 bases, J lost 5 bases, and 13 bases lay in between. CDR3 DNA sequence: TGCGCCAGCAGCCAATCGCCGTCCGATAGGGCCAACGTCCTGACTTTC. Translating it yields CASSQSPSDRANVLTF.

The rearrangement joins TRBV14 to TRBJ1-3, with D possibly being TRBD1 (6 bases). V gave up 8 bases and J gave up 0 bases, with 14 bases separating them. This CDR3 comprises 15 residues. Per the germline V gene, CDR1 is SGHDN and CDR2 is FVKESK. This chain's CDR3 is CASRLQGPSGNTIYF. CDR3 DNA sequence: TGTGCCAGCCGCTTACAGGGCCCCTCTGGAAACACCATATATTTT.

The chain couples TRBV7-6 to TRBJ2-7; TRBD2 agrees at 8 bases. Trimming at V came to 1 base and at J to 3 bases, leaving 5 bases not matched to a gene. Germline assignment: CDR1 SGHVS and CDR2 FNYEAQ. The CDR3 runs 15 residues. The CDR3 here is CASSLVRGAHYEQYF. The CDR3 DNA reads TGTGCCAGCAGCTTAGTGCGGGGGGCGCACTACGAGCAGTACTTC.

This chain links TRBV4-3 with TRBJ2-1; TRBD2 matches 12 bases. Trimming took 4 bases from V and 7 from J; bases not matched to a gene: 14. The germline V gene encodes CDR1 LGHNA and CDR2 YSLEER. The CDR3 is 18 amino acids. The CDR3 bases are TGCGCCAGCAGCCGCCGCCCGACGGGACTAGCGGGCCCAAATGAGCAGTTCTTC. This sequence encodes CASSRRPTGLAGPNEQFF.

DNA for the CDR3: TGCGCCAGCAGTCAAGGGGGGGGTCTGGCGGGTCGCAACTCCTACGAGCAGTACTTC. This sequence encodes CASSQGGGLAGRNSYEQYF. This chain joins TRBV23-1 and TRBJ2-7; 7 bases agree with TRBD2. TRBV23-1 falls under the ORF class, with uncertain function. Trimming cost V 2 bases and J 0 bases; bases outside gene matches: 16. The CDR3 is made up of 19 amino acids.

This chain links TRBV29-1 with TRBJ1-4; the match to TRBD1 covers 7 bases. V dropped 4 bases and J dropped 7; count of bases not matched to a gene: 3. The CDR3 loop spans 12 amino acids. Looked up from germline, CDR1 is SQVTM and CDR2 is ANQGSEA. The CDR3 spells CSVGQGREKLFF. The CDR3 DNA reads TGCAGCGTTGGACAGGGCCGTGAAAAACTGTTTTTT.

The chain uses TRBV7-3 and TRBJ2-3, with D uncertain. V lost 11 bases and J lost 15, with 12 bases in between. This CDR3 is 8 amino acids long. Germline V gene sequence: CDR1 SGHTA, CDR2 FQGTGA. CDR3 in DNA: TGTGCCCTAAAGAACTTTTATTTT. Its translation is CALKNFYF.

V and J are TRBV5-1 and TRBJ2-1; D might be TRBD1 (5 bases). Germline assignment: CDR1 SGHRS and CDR2 YFSETQ. This CDR3 contains 13 residues. Trimming pared 5 bases from V and 0 bases from J, leaving 6 bases between. CDR3 coding DNA: TGCGCCAGCAGGGGGCACTCCTACAATGAGCAGTTCTTC. It yields the protein CASRGHSYNEQFF. Variable domain in full (rest from reference TRBV5-1 and TRBJ2-1): KAGVTQTPRYLIKTRGQQVTLSCSPISGHRSVSWYQQTPGQGLQFLFEYFSETQRNKGNFPGRFSGRQFSNSRSEMNVSTLELGDSALYLCASRGHSYNEQFFGPGTRLTVL.

This rearrangement joins TRBV4-2 to TRBJ2-7; no clear D gene. Germline V lookup: CDR1 LGHNA, CDR2 YNFKEQ. The CDR3 length is 17 residues. V shed 3 bases and J shed 2 bases, with 20 bases lying between them. The CDR3 here is CASSQALTSDAAYEQYF. As DNA, the CDR3 is TGTGCCAGCAGCCAGGCCCTTACCTCGGACGCAGCCTACGAGCAGTACTTC.